This entry lists 24 T cell receptor beta chains sequenced from one sample in a study of blood T cell repertoires in COVID-19. Libraries were prepared by immunoSEQ multiplex PCR; TCRdb keeps only in-frame clonotypes and omits some of them. Here the sample spans about 370,000 clones, around 92% being singletons. Sequenced: peripheral blood. These receptors came from a woman between 25 and 40 years old with COVID-19, enrolled during active disease.

The rearrangement joins TRBV12-3 or TRBV12-4 to TRBJ1-2; perhaps TRBD1 as D (5 bases). Trimming left V 1 base short and J 4 bases short, with 7 bases between. The CDR3 consists of 13 residues. DNA of the CDR3: TGTGCCAGCAGTTTAGAGCAGGGCTATGGCTACACCTTC. It codes for CASSLEQGYGYTF.

This clone was recorded a few times. The rearrangement uses TRBV18 and TRBJ2-3, with D perhaps TRBD2 (6 bases). V was cut by 3 bases and J by 2 bases, with 12 bases left in between. This CDR3 is 15 amino acids long. Per the germline V gene, CDR1 is KGHSH and CDR2 is LQKENI. In DNA, the CDR3 is TGTGCCAGCTCACCTATGGGAGGACTCACAGATACGCAGTATTTT. Translation gives CASSPMGGLTDTQYF.

This rearrangement joins TRBV6-2 or TRBV6-3 to TRBJ1-6; 9 bases agree with TRBD1. CDR1 and CDR2 (germline): MNHEY, SVGEGT. After removal of 4 bases from V and 9 bases from J, the junction contained 7 bases not matched to a gene. The length of the CDR3 is 15 residues. The DNA for the CDR3 is TGTGCCAGCAGTTTGGACAGGGGTGGGAGTTCACCCCTCCACTTT. Its translation: CASSLDRGGSSPLHF.

This rearrangement joins TRBV12-3 or TRBV12-4 to TRBJ2-2; D is unresolved. The ends were cut back, 4 bases at V and 2 bases at J, with 5 bases in the middle. This CDR3 has 13 amino acids. The CDR3 DNA sequence: TGTGCCAGCAGTTCCCTCAACACCGGGGAGCTGTTTTTT. It yields the protein CASSSLNTGELFF.

The rearrangement joins TRBV4-3 to TRBJ1-6, with 7 bases fitting TRBD1. The germline V gene has CDR1 LGHNA and CDR2 YSLEER. The CDR3 totals 15 residues. J gave up 10 bases and V 0 bases, and 6 bases lay outside the gene matches. The CDR3 DNA follows: TGCGCCAGCAGCCAAGACGGTGACAGGGACTCACCCCTCCACTTT. Encoded protein: CASSQDGDRDSPLHF.

The chain joins TRBV2 to TRBJ1-5; tentatively, D is TRBD1 (6 bases). Per the germline V gene, CDR1 is SNHLY and CDR2 is FYNNEI. The CDR3 runs to 13 residues. Trimming left V 7 bases short and J 7 bases short, with 14 bases between. The DNA for the CDR3 is TGTGCCAGCACGAAGAACAGGGAACAGCCCCAGCATTTT. As protein: CASTKNREQPQHF.

The V gene is TRBV7-2, the J gene TRBJ2-1, with TRBD2 as a possible D gene (6 bases). Trimming pared 5 bases from V and 5 bases from J, leaving 25 bases between. The CDR3 has 18 residues. Germline V CDR1 and CDR2: SGHTA, FQGNSA. DNA of the CDR3: TGTGCCAGCAGCCCCCGAGCGGGTCTCAGACGAATAAACAATGAGCAGTTCTTC. Its protein product is CASSPRAGLRRINNEQFF.

The J gene is TRBJ2-1, the V gene TRBV4-3; D may be TRBD2 (6 bases). This CDR3 region has 16 residues. Germline CDR1 reads LGHNA; CDR2 reads YSLEER. V lost 0 bases to trimming and J lost 4 bases, with 13 bases between them. The CDR3 reads CASSQEARGLYNEQFF. In nucleotides, the CDR3 is TGCGCCAGCAGCCAAGAAGCCCGGGGGTTATACAATGAGCAGTTCTTC.

V and J are TRBV24-1 and TRBJ2-3; 9 bases fit TRBD2. The germline V gene encodes CDR1 KGHDR and CDR2 SFDVKD. V was pared by 2 bases and J by 6 bases, with 11 bases of the junction left unmatched. The CDR3 covers 17 residues. CDR3 in amino acids: CATSDSRVGLAPDTQYF. The CDR3 nucleotides read TGTGCCACCAGTGATTCCCGGGTGGGACTAGCACCCGATACGCAGTATTTT.

The rearrangement uses TRBV9 and TRBJ1-6; TRBD1 might be the D (6 bases). Trimming cost V 0 bases and J 7 bases, with 8 bases left between them. Per germline, CDR1 SGDLS and CDR2 YYNGEE. This CDR3 region has 14 residues. CDR3: CASSVEDRNSPLHF. In nucleotides, the CDR3 is TGTGCCAGCAGCGTAGAGGACAGAAATTCACCCCTCCACTTT.

The V gene is TRBV28, the J gene TRBJ2-1, with D perhaps TRBD1 (5 bases). In germline, CDR1 is MDHEN, CDR2 SYDVKM. The V gene lost 7 bases and the J gene lost 7 bases, with 11 bases spanning the gap. The CDR3 is made up of 12 amino acids. The CDR3 DNA reads TGTGCCAGCATTGGCAGGGCTAATGAGCAGTTCTTC. Translated, it gives CASIGRANEQFF.

This chain connects TRBV10-1 to TRBJ2-7, with D uncertain. V was clipped by 4 bases and J by 5 bases, with 18 bases between them. The CDR3 runs 15 residues. Looked up from germline, CDR1 is WNHNN and CDR2 is SYGVQD (reference sequence). The CDR3 protein is CASSAGTLTPDEQYF. CDR3 DNA: TGCGCCAGCAGTGCGGGTACCCTGACTCCCGACGAGCAGTACTTC.

A few counts support this clone. The gene calls are TRBV10-1 and TRBJ1-1, with no clear D. The CDR3 sequence is 14 residues long. Trimming removed 0 bases from V and 1 base from J, with 6 bases in between. The germline V gene encodes CDR1 WNHNN and CDR2 SYGVQD (reference sequence). CDR3 residues: CASSESSANTEAFF. The CDR3 nucleotides are TGCGCCAGCAGTGAGTCGAGCGCGAACACTGAAGCTTTCTTT.

This chain uses TRBV7-2 with TRBJ2-3; the D gene is possibly TRBD2 (6 bases). V was trimmed by 4 bases and J by 4 bases, leaving 15 bases between them. The CDR3 extends over 15 amino acids. The germline gives CDR1 SGHTA, CDR2 FQGNSA. The CDR3 loop reads CASSSSGVGADTQYF. CDR3 nucleotides: TGTGCCAGCAGCTCCTCGGGGGTTGGAGCAGATACGCAGTATTTT.

This clone was seen once. The chain carries TRBV4-3 and TRBJ2-3; 8 bases align to TRBD2. The CDR3 runs to 18 residues. Per germline, CDR1 LGHNA and CDR2 YSLEER. V was clipped by 1 base and J by 1 base; unmatched bases: 10. CDR3 sequence (DNA): TGCGCCAGCAGCCAAGGTGTCGGGGGGGCTAGCGGCACAGATACGCAGTATTTT. This gives the protein CASSQGVGGASGTDTQYF.

The J gene is TRBJ2-1, the V gene TRBV6-2 or TRBV6-3; tentatively, D is TRBD1 (6 bases). Trimming left V 2 bases short and J 6 bases short, with 8 bases between. Germline CDR1 and CDR2: MNHEY and SVGEGT. The CDR3 is made up of 13 amino acids. The chain's CDR3 is CASSYNRVNEQFF. In DNA, the CDR3 is TGTGCCAGCAGTTACAACAGGGTCAATGAGCAGTTCTTC.

The gene calls are TRBV30 and TRBJ1-6, with 10 bases matching TRBD1. J was trimmed by 7 bases and V by 2 bases; bases with no gene match: 8. The germline V gene encodes CDR1 GTSNPN and CDR2 SVGIG (reference sequence). The CDR3 extends over 16 amino acids. The CDR3 region is CAWSQGQGIWNSPLHF. In DNA form, the CDR3 reads TGTGCCTGGAGTCAGGGACAGGGGATATGGAATTCACCCCTCCACTTT.

The chain links TRBV5-8 to TRBJ2-5; TRBD2 agrees at 12 bases. J gave up 1 base and V 5 bases, and 3 bases lay outside the gene matches. This CDR3 contains 15 residues. Germline V lookup: CDR1 SGHTS, CDR2 YDEGEE. CDR3 bases: TGTGCCAGCAGGGCGGGACTAGCGGGCCAAGAGACCCAGTACTTC. It specifies CASRAGLAGQETQYF.

This chain connects TRBV5-6 to TRBJ1-1; TRBD1 matches at 9 bases. The CDR3 covers 16 residues. V shed 4 bases and J 4 bases; nucleotides not matched to a gene: 11. Germline V lookup: CDR1 SGHDT, CDR2 YYEEEE. In DNA, the CDR3 is TGTGCCAGCAGCCCGCGAGGGGGACAGGGAGGCACTGAAGCTTTCTTT. It specifies CASSPRGGQGGTEAFF.

The chain recombines TRBV16 with TRBJ2-3, with unresolved D. CDR1 is KGHSY, CDR2 FQNENV, per germline. The CDR3 runs to 17 residues. Trimming cost V 3 bases and J 4 bases, with 20 bases left between them. The CDR3, as DNA: TGTGCCAGCAGCCACTCGGAGATCCCCTTCCCGTCAGATACGCAGTATTTT. It translates to CASSHSEIPFPSDTQYF.

This chain connects TRBV6-2 or TRBV6-3 to TRBJ2-3; 10 positions agree with TRBD2. This CDR3 comprises 16 residues. Germline assignment: CDR1 MNHEY and CDR2 SVGEGT. J lost 5 bases, V lost 2 bases, and 7 bases had no gene match. Here the CDR3 reads CASSYPIAGGKDTQYF. The DNA of the CDR3 is TGTGCCAGCAGTTACCCGATAGCGGGGGGAAAAGATACGCAGTATTTT.

V gene TRBV7-4 combines with J gene TRBJ2-7; 10 bases are shared with TRBD2. Per the germline V gene, CDR1 is SGHVT and CDR2 is SQSDAQ. V shed 1 base and J 0 bases; nucleotides not matched to a gene: 12. This CDR3 contains 19 residues. This CDR3 reads CASSLDFFTAGGISYEQYV. The CDR3 DNA is TGTGCCAGCAGCTTAGATTTTTTTACAGCGGGAGGGATCTCCTACGAGCAGTACGTC.

This chain links TRBV5-1 with TRBJ2-2, with D perhaps TRBD1 (6 bases). This CDR3 has 15 amino acids. CDR1 and CDR2 (germline): SGHRS, YFSETQ. Trimming took off 0 bases at V and 4 bases at J, with 10 bases between the two ends. The DNA of the CDR3 is TGCGCCAGCAGCTTGGGGGGGCCGGGCACCGGGGAGCTGTTTTTT. Translation: CASSLGGPGTGELFF.

This sequence joins TRBV7-2 and TRBJ2-1, with D possibly TRBD1 on 6 matching bases. There are 14 residues in the CDR3. Trimming removed 1 base from V and 8 bases from J, with 12 bases in between. Germline CDR1 is SGHTA and CDR2 is FQGNSA. The CDR3 nucleotides read TGTGCCAGCAGCTTAGAACAGGGTGTCGATGAGCAGTTCTTC. It yields the protein CASSLEQGVDEQFF.